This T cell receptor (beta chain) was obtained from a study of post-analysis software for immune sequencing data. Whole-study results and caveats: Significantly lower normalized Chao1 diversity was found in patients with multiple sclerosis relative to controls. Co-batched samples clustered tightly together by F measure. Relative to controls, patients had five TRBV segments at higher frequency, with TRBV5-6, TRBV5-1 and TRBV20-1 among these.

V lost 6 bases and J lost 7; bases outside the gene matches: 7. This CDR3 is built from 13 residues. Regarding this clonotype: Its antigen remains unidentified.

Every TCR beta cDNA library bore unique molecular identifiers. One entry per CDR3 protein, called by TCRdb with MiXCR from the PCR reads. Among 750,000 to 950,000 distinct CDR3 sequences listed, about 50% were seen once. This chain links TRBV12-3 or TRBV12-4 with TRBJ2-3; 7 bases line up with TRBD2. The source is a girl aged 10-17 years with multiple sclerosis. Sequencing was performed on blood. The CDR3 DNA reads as TGTGCCAGCAGCCCAAGCGGGAAGCATACGCAGTATTTT. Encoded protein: CASSPSGKHTQYF.